The clone carrying this T cell receptor (beta chain) was observed a few times. The antigen remains undetermined. This specimen belongs to a study of T cell repertoires in cytomegalovirus infection. CDR1 MNHEY and CDR2 SMNVEV come from the germline V gene (reference sequence). The CDR3 has 13 residues. The V and J ends lost 3 bases and 3 bases respectively, with 8 bases between them. One entry per CDR3 protein, called by TCRdb with MiXCR from the reads. The table has about 770,000 distinct CDR3 sequences, 25% to 30% seen once. This sequence was found in a human donor in good health (CMV status not recorded). Some clones in this sample may be carry-over from other donors' samples. The rearrangement uses TRBV27 and TRBJ1-1; D call uncertain. Sequencing was performed on cultured CD8+ T cells from PBMCs, taken from culture after CMV antigen stimulation. This CDR3 is CASSLGFYTEAFF. In DNA, the CDR3 is TGTGCCAGCAGTTTGGGTTTCTACACTGAAGCTTTCTTT.